Described below is a single TCR beta chain sequence and its context. This entry is derived from a study of control samples from healthy donors and cancer patients. The repertoire was sequenced with immunoSEQ multiplex PCR; TCRdb's copy has only in-frame clones and lacks some. The table has 150,000 to 200,000 clones, about 90% seen once. The sequence was obtained from a man younger than 45 in good health. Sample: blood.

The CDR3 loop is CASSFSGGSETQYF. The CDR3 DNA is TGTGCCAGCAGCTTTAGCGGCGGGTCTGAGACCCAGTACTTC. The V call is TRBV3-1 (or the pseudogene TRBV3-2), the J call TRBJ2-5, with D perhaps TRBD2 (6 bases). The CDR3 length is 14 residues. Trimming shortened V by 5 bases and J by 5 bases, and 15 bases separated the two germline ends. CDR1 LGHDT and CDR2 YNNKEL come from the germline V gene (reference sequence).